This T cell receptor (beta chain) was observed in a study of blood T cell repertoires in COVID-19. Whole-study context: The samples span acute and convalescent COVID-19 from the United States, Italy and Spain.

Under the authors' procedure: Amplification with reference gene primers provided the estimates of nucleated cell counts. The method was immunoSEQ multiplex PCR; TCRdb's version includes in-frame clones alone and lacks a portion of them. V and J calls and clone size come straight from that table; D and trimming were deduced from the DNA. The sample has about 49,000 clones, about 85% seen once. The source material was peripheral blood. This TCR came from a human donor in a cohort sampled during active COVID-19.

CDR3 protein: CASEDRGSYEQYF. The CDR3 DNA follows: TGTGCCAGTGAGGACAGGGGATCCTACGAGCAGTACTTC. The V and J genes are TRBV6-5 and TRBJ2-7, with 9 bases lining up with TRBD1. The V gene's germline CDR1 is MNHEY and CDR2 SVGAGI. The CDR3 is made up of 13 amino acids. The V segment lost 9 bases and the J segment 1 base; nucleotides outside the gene matches: 4.